This TCR beta chain was identified in a study of OX40 agonist ivuxolimab in advanced cancers. Whole-study context: Age averaged about 62 years (range about 20 to 79), and roughly 80% were male.

The data were produced by immunoSEQ multiplex PCR, yet TCRdb's version contains in-frame clones alone and is incomplete. The data contain 45,000 to 65,000 clones, 70% to 90% of them singletons. Between the trimmed V and J ends, which lost 2 bases and 2 bases, there was a span of 4 bases. Germline CDR1 LNHNV, CDR2 YYDKDF (reference sequence). The CDR3 runs 13 residues. On this clone: What it recognizes is unknown. The same CDR3 arises from other DNA sequences in this sample as well.

General study results and limits: Determination of antigen specificity was not performed for the expanded peripheral T cells. Doses of 0.1 to 3.0 mg/kg were accompanied by clonal expansion of CD4+ and CD8+ blood T cells by week 6. Fewer expanded clones were found on average in CD4+ than in CD8+ T cells.

The source is an adult with an advanced solid tumor such as melanoma, head and neck, liver or kidney cancer. The specimen was CD4+ or CD8+ T cells sorted from blood, collected in a trial of the OX40 agonist ivuxolimab. The J gene is TRBJ1-3, the V gene TRBV15; D call uncertain. The CDR3 here is CATSRPTGNTIYF. CDR3 DNA: TGTGCCACCAGCAGACCAACTGGAAACACCATATATTTT.